The subject of this entry is one TCR beta chain. The sample originates from a study of T cell repertoires in cytomegalovirus infection. V was shortened by 3 bases and J by 0 bases, with 10 bases between the two germline ends. The CDR3 runs to 15 residues. Germline loops: CDR1 SGDLS, CDR2 YYNGEE. MiXCR, run by TCRdb on the reads, gives a single entry per CDR3 protein. The repertoire has more than 650,000 distinct CDR3 sequences, 35% of them found once; the top ten carry around 2.8%. The chain employs TRBV9 and TRBJ1-3; TRBD1 is a possible D gene (6 bases). The source material was PBMCs. The source of this sequence is a human donor in good health (CMV status not recorded). Some clones in this sample may be carry-over from other donors' samples. The CDR3 region is CASSAGQNSGNTIYF. DNA of the CDR3: TGTGCCAGCAGCGCAGGACAGAACTCTGGAAACACCATATATTTT.